Described below is a single T cell receptor (beta chain) sequence and its context. This clonotype was observed a handful of times. Its binding antigen is unknown. Per-nucleotide qualities are absent, and no much larger clonotype sits a single base away. The sample's treatment or condition label is to be understood as: in vitro stimulation with specific CMV peptide epitopes to enrich CMV-specific T cells. The data stem from a study of T cell repertoires in cytomegalovirus infection (dated by TCRdb to about 2019). Broadly, across the study: Alongside well-studied HLA-B-restricted epitopes, the peptide stimulations were aimed at recently identified HLA-C-restricted CMV epitopes, whose presentation resists viral immunomodulation. Donor HLA type was relevant to the analysis, as public TCR beta signatures indicated carriage of CMV infection together with the matching HLA type. Overall results and qualifications from the work: The ex vivo response was dominated by HLA-C-restricted CMV-specific TCR beta clonotypes, which also provided the single most frequent clonotype in two of eight donors. Cumulative frequency of public TCR beta family members discriminated carriers of CMV infection plus the relevant HLA type in this cohort and an independent 352-donor cohort.

CDR1 and CDR2 are read off the germline V gene as SGHTA and FQGNSA. V is cut by 2 bases and J by 2 bases, and the space between the germline ends is 6 bases. The CDR3 contains 13 residues, cysteine and phenylalanine counted. Of all the DNA, just the CDR3 is kept, 39 bases in frame from base 1. The sequencer listed for this sample is Illumina HiSeq 1500. TCRdb reworked the public reads: Q25 trimming with fastp, MiXCR clone assembly, productive beta chains retained. Duplicate CDR3 protein sequences are folded into a single record with the most common DNA and genes. This sample lists a few hundred thousand distinct CDR3 sequences; 35% to 50% were detected once. The ten largest make up about 46% of the sample.

The sample in question was cultured PBMCs, obtained from culture after CMV antigen stimulation. The chain uses TRBV7-2 and TRBJ1-1; too little of a D gene remains to name it. This TCR was recovered from a human donor in good health (CMV status not recorded). Some clones in this sample may be carry-over from other donors' samples. The DNA is as follows: TGTGCCAGCAGCTTAATGATTAACACTGAAGCTTTCTTT. Its protein is CASSLMINTEAFF. The CDR3 plus the reference TRBV7-2 and TRBJ1-1 genes for the other parts give the full variable domain: GAGVSQSPSNKVTEKGKDVELRCDPISGHTALYWYRQSLGQGLEFLIYFQGNSAPDKSGLPSDRFSAERTGGSVSTLTIQRTQQEDSAVYLCASSLMINTEAFFGQGTRLTVV.